This TCR beta chain was profiled in a study of graft-versus-host responses after intestinal transplantation. For the study at large: Recipients got multivisceral, liver-intestinal, or isolated intestinal transplants.

As to this clone: Its antigen is not known. The identical CDR3 is also encoded by other nucleotide sequences in the sample.

Sequenced by immunoSEQ multiplex PCR; TCRdb stores in-frame clones only, minus some. The data contain approximately 15,000 clones, approximately 70% of them singletons. Tissue processing of the graft released intraepithelial and lamina propria lymphocytes from it. Findings and caveats of the study: Detection of GvH clones occurred in recipient marrow, and some had their first appearance in ileum or blood.

The sequencing used ileum tissue, collected just over 700 days after intestinal transplantation. The origin of this receptor is a human patient who received an intestinal transplant, so some T cells may come from the graft donor.

The CDR3 sequence is CASSLGGVNTEAFF. The CDR3 coding sequence is TGTGCCAGCAGCTTGGGTGGGGTGAACACTGAAGCTTTCTTT. This chain uses TRBV5-4 with TRBJ1-1; D uncertain. This CDR3 is 14 amino acids long. V was clipped by 0 bases and J by 0 bases, with 6 bases between them. CDR1 and CDR2 from the germline V gene are SGHNT and YYREEE (reference sequence).